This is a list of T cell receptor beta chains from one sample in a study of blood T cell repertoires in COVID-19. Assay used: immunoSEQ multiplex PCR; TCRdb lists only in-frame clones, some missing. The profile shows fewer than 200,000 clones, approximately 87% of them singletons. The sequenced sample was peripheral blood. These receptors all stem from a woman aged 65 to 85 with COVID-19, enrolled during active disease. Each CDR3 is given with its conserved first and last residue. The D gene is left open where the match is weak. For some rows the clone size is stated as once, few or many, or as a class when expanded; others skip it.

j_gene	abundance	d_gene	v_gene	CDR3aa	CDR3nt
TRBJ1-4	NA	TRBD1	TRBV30	CAWRGQGEKLFF	TGTGCCTGGAGGGGACAGGGCGAAAAACTGTTTTTT
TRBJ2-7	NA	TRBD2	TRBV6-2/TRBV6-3	CASSYSASGKTYEQYF	TGTGCCAGCAGTTACTCGGCTAGCGGGAAAACCTACGAGCAGTACTTC
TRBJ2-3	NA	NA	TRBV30	CAWKGDRTDTQYF	TGTGCCTGGAAGGGGGACCGCACAGATACGCAGTATTTT
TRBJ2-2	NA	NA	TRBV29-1	CSVSTGELFF	TGCAGCGTTTCTACCGGGGAGCTGTTTTTT
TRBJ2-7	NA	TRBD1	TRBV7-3	CASSKGDSYEQYF	TGTGCCAGCAGCAAAGGGGACAGCTACGAGCAGTACTTC
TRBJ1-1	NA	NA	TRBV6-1	CASSEGIVNTEAFF	TGTGCCAGCAGTGAGGGCATAGTGAACACTGAAGCTTTCTTT
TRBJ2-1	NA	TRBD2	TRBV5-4	CASSFRTSSYNEQFF	TGTGCCAGCAGCTTTAGGACTAGCTCCTACAATGAGCAGTTCTTC
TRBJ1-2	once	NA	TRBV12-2	CASRLVPTDRGGDGYTF	TGTGCAAGTCGCTTAGTGCCCACCGACAGGGGCGGGGATGGCTACACCTTC
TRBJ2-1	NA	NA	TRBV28	CASSFQFGEQFF	TGTGCCAGCAGTTTTCAATTCGGTGAGCAGTTCTTC
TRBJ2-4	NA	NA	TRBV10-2	CASSPMGADIQYF	TGCGCCAGCAGCCCGATGGGGGCGGACATTCAGTACTTC
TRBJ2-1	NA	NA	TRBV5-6	CASSLGGPEQFF	TGTGCCAGCAGCTTGGGCGGTCCTGAGCAGTTCTTC
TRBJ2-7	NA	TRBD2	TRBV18	CASSPTLAGTQAYF	TGTGCCAGCTCACCAACACTAGCGGGGACTCAAGCGTACTTC
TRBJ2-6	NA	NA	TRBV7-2	CASSPERGFGTYGANVLTF	TGTGCCAGCAGCCCAGAACGTGGGTTCGGGACTTATGGGGCCAACGTCCTGACTTTC
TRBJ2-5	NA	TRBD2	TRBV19	CASSIVPSAGDQETQYF	TGTGCCAGTAGTATAGTCCCGTCAGCGGGAGACCAAGAGACCCAGTACTTC
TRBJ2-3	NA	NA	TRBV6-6	CASRQPSTDTQYF	TGTGCCAGCCGACAGCCTAGCACAGATACGCAGTATTTT
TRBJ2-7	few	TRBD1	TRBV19	CASSTQGQGGYEQYF	TGTGCCAGTAGTACCCAGGGACAGGGGGGGTACGAGCAGTACTTC
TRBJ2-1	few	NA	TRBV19	CASKTGGEQFF	TGTGCCAGTAAGACCGGCGGTGAGCAGTTCTTC
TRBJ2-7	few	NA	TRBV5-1	CASSLGSSRKVYEQYF	TGCGCCAGCAGCTTGGGCTCCTCCAGAAAAGTCTACGAGCAGTACTTC
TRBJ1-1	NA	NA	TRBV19	CASSRQATEAFF	TGTGCCAGTAGTCGGCAGGCCACTGAAGCTTTCTTT
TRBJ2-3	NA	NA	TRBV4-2	CASSQDLQVAESTDTQYF	TGTGCCAGCAGCCAAGACCTACAAGTAGCGGAGAGCACAGATACGCAGTATTTT
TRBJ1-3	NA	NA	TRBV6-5	CATPDDRGVDTIYF	TGTGCCACCCCCGACGACCGAGGAGTGGACACCATATATTTT
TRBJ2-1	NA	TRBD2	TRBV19	CATGLAGGYNEQFF	TGTGCCACAGGACTAGCGGGAGGATACAATGAGCAGTTCTTC
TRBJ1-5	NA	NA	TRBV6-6	CASSYSGANQPQHF	TGTGCCAGCAGTTATTCAGGGGCCAATCAGCCCCAGCATTTT
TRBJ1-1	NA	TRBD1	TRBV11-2	CASSSLDRVGEAFF	TGTGCCAGCAGCTCCTTGGACAGGGTCGGTGAGGCTTTCTTT
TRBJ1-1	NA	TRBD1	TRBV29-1	CSTGTGVNFGTEAFF	TGCAGCACTGGGACAGGTGTTAATTTCGGAACTGAAGCTTTCTTT
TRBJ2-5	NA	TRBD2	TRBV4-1	CASSQRTSGLGETQYF	TGCGCCAGCAGTCAGAGGACTAGCGGACTAGGAGAGACCCAGTACTTC
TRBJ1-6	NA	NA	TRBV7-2	CASSLAPGGSYNSPLHF	TGTGCCAGCAGCTTAGCGCCAGGAGGCTCCTATAATTCACCCCTCCACTTT
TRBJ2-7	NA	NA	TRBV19	CASSRRGQATSYEQYF	TGTGCCAGTAGCCGAAGGGGCCAGGCGACCTCCTACGAGCAGTACTTC
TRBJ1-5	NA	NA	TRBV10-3	CAISAQGIWDQPQHF	TGTGCCATCAGTGCCCAGGGTATTTGGGATCAGCCCCAGCATTTT
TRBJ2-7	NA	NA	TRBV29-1	CSVAPDSTYEQYF	TGCAGCGTTGCCCCGGACTCGACCTACGAGCAGTACTTC